This is a list of T cell receptor beta chains from one sample in a study of blood T cell repertoires in COVID-19. The table came from immunoSEQ multiplex PCR; TCRdb's copy has only in-frame clones and leaves some out. The sample has about 160,000 clones, around 74% seen once. The sequenced material came from peripheral blood. The receptors derive from a woman aged 60-75 years with COVID-19, enrolled during active disease. The CDR3 runs from the conserved cysteine through the conserved F or W. Fields, in order: J gene, D gene, V gene, CDR3 length, clone size, CDR3 protein, CDR3 DNA. D genes are given only for firm matches. Clone size appears in some rows only: once, few, many, or a class for an expanded clone.

TRBJ1-6 | . | TRBV6-1 | 15 | few | CASRDSSGGSSPLHF | TGTGCCAGCCGTGACAGCTCTGGCGGTAGTTCACCCCTCCACTTT
TRBJ2-5 | . | TRBV3-1/TRBV3-2 | 14 | . | CASSYRSLQETQYF | TGTGCCAGCAGCTACAGATCCCTCCAAGAGACCCAGTACTTC
TRBJ2-2 | TRBD2 | TRBV27 | 19 | few | CASSFRRTSGTRDTGELFF | TGTGCCAGCAGTTTCAGGCGGACTAGCGGGACGAGGGACACCGGGGAGCTGTTTTTT
TRBJ2-1 | TRBD2 | TRBV14 | 15 | . | CASSQLTSTYNEQFF | TGTGCCAGCAGCCAACTGACTAGCACTTACAATGAGCAGTTCTTC
TRBJ2-7 | TRBD2 | TRBV18 | 17 | . | CASSLLAGGSDDYEQYF | TGTGCCAGCTCACTTCTAGCGGGAGGTTCTGACGATTACGAGCAGTACTTC
TRBJ1-3 | TRBD1 | TRBV27 | 16 | . | CASRGWGQPAGNTIYF | TGTGCCAGCAGGGGGTGGGGACAGCCGGCGGGAAACACCATATATTTT
TRBJ2-1 | TRBD2 | TRBV4-1 | 16 | . | CASSQRGGGGAWEQFF | TGCGCCAGCAGCCAGCGGGGCGGGGGGGGAGCTTGGGAGCAGTTCTTC
TRBJ2-1 | TRBD1 | TRBV27 | 11 | . | CASRQGFEQFF | TGTGCCAGTAGACAGGGGTTTGAGCAGTTCTTC
TRBJ2-1 | . | TRBV27 | 13 | few | CASTKNEKYEQFF | TGTGCCAGCACCAAAAATGAGAAATATGAGCAGTTCTTC
TRBJ2-2 | TRBD1 | TRBV19 | 17 | . | CASSRGQGSEWTGELFF | TGTGCCAGTAGTCGTGGACAGGGGTCCGAGTGGACCGGGGAGCTGTTTTTT
TRBJ1-1 | . | TRBV7-9 | 17 | . | CASSLIGAGAMNTEAFF | TGTGCCAGCAGCTTAATTGGGGCGGGGGCCATGAACACTGAAGCTTTCTTT
TRBJ2-3 | TRBD2 | TRBV13 | 16 | . | CASSEPLSGGTDTQYF | TGTGCCAGCAGCGAACCCCTTAGCGGGGGCACAGATACGCAGTATTTT
TRBJ1-4 | . | TRBV3-1/TRBV3-2 | 14 | . | CASSPGNRDEKLFF | TGTGCCAGCAGCCCTGGGAACAGGGATGAAAAACTGTTTTTT
TRBJ2-5 | . | TRBV3-1/TRBV3-2 | 15 | . | CASSQGKGGGKTQYF | TGTGCCAGCAGCCAAGGGAAGGGTGGAGGGAAGACCCAGTACTTC
TRBJ2-7 | TRBD2 | TRBV25-1 | 16 | . | CASKGGPGTSEYEQYF | TGTGCCAGCAAAGGGGGGCCCGGGACTAGCGAGTACGAGCAGTACTTC
TRBJ2-2 | TRBD2 | TRBV7-9 | 18 | . | CASSPGTSGAANTGELFF | TGTGCCAGCAGCCCCGGGACTAGCGGGGCCGCGAACACCGGGGAGCTGTTTTTT
TRBJ2-6 | . | TRBV4-1 | 16 | . | CASSQGPGSGANVLTF | TGCGCCAGCAGCCAAGGTCCAGGTTCTGGGGCCAACGTCCTGACTTTC
TRBJ2-5 | . | TRBV7-2 | 14 | . | CASRVTGSRETQYF | TGTGCCAGCCGTGTTACGGGGAGTAGGGAGACCCAGTACTTC
TRBJ1-2 | TRBD1 | TRBV9 | 15 | . | CASSPTGAANYGYTF | TGTGCCAGCAGTCCTACAGGGGCGGCGAACTATGGCTACACCTTC
TRBJ2-1 | TRBD1 | TRBV5-5 | 10 | . | CASTWDRMFF | TGTGCCAGCACCTGGGACAGGATGTTCTTC
TRBJ1-2 | . | TRBV29-1 | 14 | . | CSVAGFRGSLPARF | TGCAGCGTTGCGGGGTTCAGGGGTTCTTTACCGGCCCGCTTC
TRBJ1-6 | . | TRBV5-6 | 14 | few | CASRTGFRGSPLHF | TGTGCCAGCAGGACAGGCTTTCGTGGTTCACCCCTCCACTTT
TRBJ2-2 | . | TRBV5-4 | 16 | . | CASSLKAGLNTGELFF | TGTGCCAGCAGCTTGAAGGCGGGCTTGAACACCGGGGAGCTGTTTTTT
TRBJ1-2 | TRBD1 | TRBV19 | 16 | . | CASSLPDTGGGYGYTF | TGTGCCAGTAGTCTGCCGGATACAGGGGGTGGCTATGGCTACACCTTC
TRBJ1-5 | TRBD1 | TRBV19 | 17 | . | CASSSRPGTGAGQPQHF | TGTGCCAGTAGTTCTCGTCCCGGGACAGGGGCGGGTCAGCCCCAGCATTTT
TRBJ1-2 | TRBD1 | TRBV6-1 | 13 | . | CASSENWDWDRSF | TGTGCCAGCAGTGAAAATTGGGATTGGGACAGGTCCTTC
TRBJ2-7 | TRBD2 | TRBV5-6 | 15 | few | CASSGGAGGGGEQYF | TGTGCCAGCAGCGGGGGAGCGGGAGGAGGGGGCGAGCAGTACTTC